This paragraph reports one TCR beta chain. These data belong to a study of shared clonotypes between healthy human individuals. Profiling relied on immunoSEQ multiplex PCR, and the TCRdb table lists in-frame clones only, not all of them. The table lists about half a million clones, over 70% of them singletons, with approximately 12% in the top ten. The CDR3 consists of 12 residues. Germline V gene lookup returns CDR1 SGDLS and CDR2 YYNGEE. Between the trimmed V and J ends, which lost 3 bases and 4 bases, there was a span of 4 bases. The source is a woman in her forties in good health. Some clones in this sample may be carry-over from other donors' samples. V and J are TRBV9 and TRBJ1-4; D gene unclear. Sequencing input: PBMCs. The CDR3 here is CASSENNEKLFF. DNA for the CDR3: TGTGCCAGCAGCGAGAATAATGAAAAACTGTTTTTT.